These T cell receptor beta chains were read from a single sample in a study of patients and donors after allogeneic stem cell transplantation. TCRdb re-derived calls from the RT-PCR reads in MiXCR, one entry per CDR3 protein. The sample records roughly 150,000 distinct CDR3 sequences, approximately 24% being singletons. The source material was blood, either unsorted or a sorted T cell fraction (not recorded which). The receptors were sampled from a human donor who was either an allogeneic HSCT recipient or a stem cell or donor lymphocyte infusion donor (not recorded which). It is not recorded whose cells these are; they may come from a transplant donor. Both conserved end residues are part of each CDR3. D genes are given only for firm matches. Only some rows state a clone size, as once, few, many or a class for expanded clones.

CDR3 protein	CDR3 DNA	D gene	clone size	V gene	J gene
CASSPRGRGSYNEQFF	TGTGCCAGCAGCCCCAGGGGGCGAGGCTCCTACAATGAGCAGTTCTTC	TRBD1	.	TRBV6-1	TRBJ2-1
CSVARDGAYEQYF	TGCAGCGTTGCCCGGGACGGTGCCTACGAGCAGTACTTC	.	.	TRBV29-1	TRBJ2-7
CASSFPGGGYTF	TGTGCCAGCAGTTTTCCCGGAGGGGGCTACACCTTC	.	.	TRBV12-3/TRBV12-4	TRBJ1-2
CASSLYGIDTEAFF	TGTGCCAGCAGTTTATACGGGATTGACACTGAAGCTTTCTTT	.	few	TRBV27	TRBJ1-1
CASSSAGTAIYEQYF	TGTGCCAGCAGTTCCGCCGGGACCGCCATCTACGAGCAGTACTTC	.	few	TRBV12-3/TRBV12-4	TRBJ2-7
CASSFNSGELFF	TGTGCCAGCAGCTTCAACTCCGGGGAGCTGTTTTTT	.	.	TRBV7-2	TRBJ2-2
CSASRGGTKNIQYF	TGCAGTGCTAGTCGGGGGGGGACCAAAAACATTCAGTACTTC	TRBD2	few	TRBV20-1	TRBJ2-4
CASSLAQASTEAFF	TGCGCCAGCAGCTTGGCGCAGGCGAGCACTGAAGCTTTCTTT	.	many	TRBV5-1	TRBJ1-1
CASSLVASGRGDTQYF	TGTGCCAGCAGCTTAGTCGCTAGCGGGAGGGGAGATACGCAGTATTTT	TRBD2	.	TRBV7-9	TRBJ2-3
CSAPNEKLFF	TGCAGTGCTCCTAATGAAAAACTGTTTTTT	.	many	TRBV20-1	TRBJ1-4
CASTADRGLTDTQYF	TGCGCCAGCACCGCTGACAGGGGCCTCACAGATACGCAGTATTTT	TRBD1	few	TRBV5-1	TRBJ2-3
CASSTWTGPLRGAFF	TGTGCCAGCAGCACGTGGACAGGACCCCTAAGGGGAGCTTTCTTT	TRBD1	.	TRBV11-2	TRBJ1-1
CSVELIPPLDYNEQFF	TGCAGCGTTGAGCTTATCCCTCCCCTCGACTACAATGAGCAGTTCTTC	.	few	TRBV29-1	TRBJ2-1